This T cell receptor (beta chain) was captured in a study of cytomegalovirus exposure and HLA in healthy donors. Findings and limits, study-wide: Highest at DRB1 and lowest at HLA-C, TCR association rates differed among HLA loci in a later analysis.

CDR3 length: 17 residues. Trimming pared 0 bases from V and 5 bases from J, leaving 18 bases between. Per the germline V gene, CDR1 is SGHDN and CDR2 is FVKESK. Both 60 Vbeta primers and 13 Jbeta primers went into the PCR. Some clones are missing from TCRdb's copy, which holds only in-frame ones; the method was immunoSEQ multiplex PCR. The sample lists some 90,000 clones, 80% occurring once. Remarks on this clone: As yet, its antigen is unknown.

This sequence joins TRBV14 and TRBJ2-3; perhaps TRBD1 as D (6 bases). This TCR derives from a man over 45 in good health and CMV-seropositive. Sequencing was performed on PBMCs. CDR3 in DNA: TGTGCCAGCAGCCAAGATCGCGGACAGACCCCTGTAGATACGCAGTATTTT. This sequence encodes CASSQDRGQTPVDTQYF. Based on the CDR3 plus reference TRBV14 and TRBJ2-3, the full variable domain is EAGVTQFPSHSVIEKGQTVTLRCDPISGHDNLYWYRRVMGKEIKFLLHFVKESKQDESGMPNNRFLAERTGGTYSTLKVQPAELEDSGVYFCASSQDRGQTPVDTQYFGPGTRLTVL.